The present entry profiles one T cell receptor beta chain with its context. This sample was taken from a study of long-term antiretroviral therapy in people with HIV. The assay, immunoSEQ v3.0, was run at survey level. This table comes from immunoSEQ multiplex PCR, and its TCRdb copy is limited to in-frame clones, with some not included. The sample lists tens of thousands of clones, around 83% seen once, with around 24% in the top ten. Germline values: CDR1 SGHRS, CDR2 YFSETQ. With 4 bases removed from V and 6 bases from J, the gap between germline ends came to 28 bases. The CDR3 is made up of 19 amino acids.

This receptor was taken from a man aged 50 or older with HIV. The material was unsorted PBMCs, obtained 0.4 years after starting antiretroviral therapy. The V and J genes are TRBV5-1 and TRBJ2-2, with a possible D match to TRBD1 (5 bases). CDR3 sequence: CASSPPNRYVGRGAGELFF. The CDR3 DNA follows: TGCGCCAGCAGCCCTCCAAACCGGTATGTGGGGCGTGGAGCCGGGGAGCTGTTTTTT. Full variable domain (rest looked up from reference TRBV5-1 and TRBJ2-2): KAGVTQTPRYLIKTRGQQVTLSCSPISGHRSVSWYQQTPGQGLQFLFEYFSETQRNKGNFPGRFSGRQFSNSRSEMNVSTLELGDSALYLCASSPPNRYVGRGAGELFFGEGSRLTVL.